The 20 T cell receptor beta chains presented below share a single source sample, sequenced in a study of early T cells in non-severe SARS-CoV-2 infection. TCRdb redid the calling of the 5' RACE reads with MiXCR, one entry per CDR3 protein. The sample lists roughly 28,000 distinct CDR3 sequences, about 4.2% seen once, with 3.5% to 4.5% in the top ten. The sample consisted of whole blood. The origin of the receptors is an adult who was a healthcare worker with PCR-confirmed SARS-CoV-2 infection or an uninfected control (not recorded which).

This clonotype was seen many times. V usage is TRBV5-1 and J usage is TRBJ2-7; 9 bases map to TRBD1. V lost 4 bases, J lost 4 bases, and 9 bases stayed unmatched. The CDR3 consists of 15 residues. The germline V gene encodes CDR1 SGHRS and CDR2 YFSETQ. CDR3 region: CASSRGTGQSYEQYF. The CDR3 bases are TGCGCCAGCAGCCGCGGGACAGGGCAGTCTTACGAGCAGTACTTC.

By share, this clonotype ranks as medium-sized. The chain uses TRBV20-1 and TRBJ2-5, with D hard to call. The germline gives CDR1 DFQATT, CDR2 SNEGSKA (reference sequence). Trimming took 6 bases from V and 5 from J, leaving 22 bases between them. The CDR3 loop spans 15 amino acids. The CDR3 reads CSATGRSTVQETQYF. In nucleotides, the CDR3 is TGCAGTGCCACCGGAAGAAGCACAGTACAGGAGACCCAGTACTTC.

Many counts were recorded for this clonotype. This chain links TRBV7-9 with TRBJ2-7; 13 bases are a match to TRBD2. Trimming took 5 bases from V and 2 from J; bases not matched to a gene: 6. Germline V gene lookup returns CDR1 SEHNR and CDR2 FQNEAQ (reference sequence). The CDR3 spans 16 residues. The CDR3 is CASSPLGTSGAYEQYF. The CDR3 bases are TGTGCCAGCAGCCCACTAGGGACTAGCGGGGCCTACGAGCAGTACTTC.

There are many counts of this clonotype. The chain uses TRBV15 and TRBJ2-2; D perhaps matches TRBD1 (5 bases). Germline loops: CDR1 LNHNV, CDR2 YYDKDF (reference sequence). The CDR3 contains 15 residues. The ends were cut back, 0 bases at V and 7 bases at J, with 12 bases in the middle. This chain's CDR3 is CATSREPGRGGELFF. The DNA for the CDR3 is TGTGCCACCAGCAGAGAGCCAGGGCGTGGCGGGGAGCTGTTTTTT. The full variable domain, in which reference TRBV15 and TRBJ2-2 provide the parts outside the CDR3, is DAMVIQNPRYQVTQFGKPVTLSCSQTLNHNVMYWYQQKSSQAPKLLFHYYDKDFNNEADTPDNFQSRRPNTSFCFLDIRSPGLGDTAMYLCATSREPGRGGELFFGEGSRLTVL.

CDR3 sequence reads: CASSFRTSGSDEQFF. The CDR3 nucleotides are TGCGCCAGCAGCTTCCGGACTAGCGGGAGCGATGAGCAGTTCTTC. The J gene is TRBJ2-1, the V gene TRBV5-1; 13 bases map to TRBD2. CDR1 is SGHRS, CDR2 YFSETQ, per germline. The CDR3 is 15 residues long. V was pared by 2 bases and J by 8 bases, with 4 bases of the junction left unmatched.

Ten or more counts support this clonotype. The chain combines TRBV7-2 with TRBJ2-7, with D possibly TRBD2 on 6 matching bases. V gave up 5 bases and J gave up 3 bases, with 14 bases separating them. Germline V CDR1 and CDR2: SGHTA, FQGNSA. CDR3 length: 14 amino acids. The DNA of the CDR3 is TGTGCCAGCAGCCGGGGGTACGTAGGCTACGAGCAGTACTTC. Protein: CASSRGYVGYEQYF.

In its sample, this clonotype was seen many times. The genes are TRBV19 and TRBJ2-1; D ambiguous. The length of the CDR3 is 14 residues. Trimming shortened V by 3 bases and J by 5 bases, and 11 bases separated the two germline ends. Germline V gives CDR1 LNHDA, CDR2 SQIVND (reference sequence). Written as DNA, the CDR3 is TGTGCCAGTAGTATCGCCACACCGAACAATGAGCAGTTCTTC. Protein product: CASSIATPNNEQFF.

This clonotype was seen at least ten times. The CDR3 loop reads CASSVRGLKGETQYF. The CDR3 bases are TGCGCCAGCAGCGTCAGGGGCTTAAAGGGAGAGACCCAGTACTTC. This chain connects TRBV5-1 to TRBJ2-5; possibly TRBD1 for D (6 bases). Germline V gene sequence: CDR1 SGHRS, CDR2 YFSETQ. CDR3 length: 15 amino acids. V was clipped by 4 bases and J by 4 bases, with 17 bases between them.

This clonotype appeared many times. The chain recombines TRBV29-1 with TRBJ2-3, with 12 bases aligning to TRBD2. The V gene end was trimmed by 2 bases and the J gene end by 5 bases; junction bases not matched to a gene: 5. This CDR3 is built from 15 residues. CDR1 and CDR2 (germline): SQVTM, ANQGSEA. The CDR3 reads CSVEPTSGSVDTQYF. CDR3 bases: TGCAGCGTTGAACCGACTAGCGGGAGCGTAGATACGCAGTATTTT.

The rearrangement uses TRBV29-1 and TRBJ1-3; unclear D gene. Between the trimmed V and J ends, which lost 7 bases and 0 bases, there was a span of 7 bases. The CDR3 consists of 12 residues. Per germline, CDR1 SQVTM and CDR2 ANQGSEA. The CDR3 coding sequence is TGCAGCGCCCAAAGCTCTGGAAACACCATATATTTT. Its protein product is CSAQSSGNTIYF.

This clonotype was seen repeatedly, ten times or more. The junction does not match germline at one end; this may be a read error. CDR3 bases: TGCAGTGCTAACCCGGGACAGGTGAACACTGAAGCCTTCTTT. Its translation is CSANPGQVNTEAFF. The V gene is TRBV20-1, the J gene TRBJ1-1, with 8 bases lining up with TRBD1. The CDR3 is made up of 14 amino acids. CDR1 and CDR2 from the germline V gene are DFQATT and SNEGSKA (reference sequence).

This clonotype came up many times. The chain recombines TRBV5-1 with TRBJ1-1; the D is unclear. The CDR3 length is 12 residues. V was shortened by 0 bases and J by 5 bases, with 5 bases between the two germline ends. Germline loops: CDR1 SGHRS, CDR2 YFSETQ. CDR3: CASSLVGTEAFF. DNA of the CDR3: TGCGCCAGCAGCTTGGTAGGTACTGAAGCTTTCTTT.

The V call is TRBV20-1, the J call TRBJ2-1, with TRBD2 matching over 14 bases. The junction had 9 bases not matched to a gene; V was cut back by 6 bases and J by 8 bases. The CDR3 is 15 amino acids. Germline loops: CDR1 DFQATT, CDR2 SNEGSKA (reference sequence). The CDR3 coding sequence is TGCAGTGCCCTGACCGGGACTAGCGGGAGAGATGAGCAGTTCTTC. This translates into CSALTGTSGRDEQFF.

This clonotype appeared a few times. The rearrangement joins TRBV4-2 to TRBJ2-3, with TRBD2 matching over 11 bases. J lost 3 bases, V lost 2 bases, and 4 bases had no gene match. Germline V gives CDR1 LGHNA, CDR2 YNFKEQ. The length of the CDR3 is 16 residues. The CDR3 loop is CASSQPSGGPTDTQYF. The CDR3 DNA follows: TGTGCCAGCAGCCAACCTAGCGGGGGGCCAACAGATACGCAGTATTTT.

At least ten counts were recorded for this clonotype. V is TRBV4-1 and J is TRBJ2-7; D ambiguous. Germline lookup yields CDR1 MGHRA and CDR2 YSYEKL. With 4 bases removed from V and 4 bases from J, the gap between germline ends came to 14 bases. The CDR3 spans 14 residues. In DNA, the CDR3 is TGCGCCAGCAGCCCCGTCGGGCAGTCGTACGAGCAGTACTTC. This gives the protein CASSPVGQSYEQYF.

This clonotype has ten or more counts. V and J are TRBV7-3 and TRBJ2-3, with 13 bases matching TRBD2. Germline CDR1 is SGHTA and CDR2 is FQGTGA. Trimming cost V 0 bases and J 4 bases; bases outside gene matches: 1. The CDR3 has 16 amino acids. Here the CDR3 DNA reads TGTGCCAGCAGCTTAACTGGACTAGCGGGAGCAGATACGCAGTATTTT. Protein: CASSLTGLAGADTQYF.

The table lists this clonotype with many counts. The chain links TRBV29-1 to TRBJ2-7, with D possibly being TRBD1 (6 bases). The CDR3 extends over 11 amino acids. The V gene's germline CDR1 is SQVTM and CDR2 ANQGSEA. In DNA form, the CDR3 reads TGCATCTCTAGACAGGTCTACGAGCAGTACTTC. Its translation is CISRQVYEQYF.

Notes on this clonotype: This may stem from a read error, because a much larger clone lies one nucleotide away. As DNA, the CDR3 is TGTGCCAGCAGTCCCCGCCCCAAGGGGGCCTTCACTGAAGCTGTCTTT. It yields the protein CASSPRPKGAFTEAVF. This chain connects TRBV6-5 to TRBJ1-1; 7 nucleotides align to TRBD1. Germline V lookup: CDR1 MNHEY, CDR2 SVGAGI. This CDR3 has 16 amino acids.

This chain joins TRBV5-6 and TRBJ2-1; D remains ambiguous. The CDR3 has 13 amino acids. Germline V gene data show CDR1 as SGHDT and CDR2 as YYEEEE. V lost 6 bases and J 7 bases, leaving 14 bases between the germline ends. The chain's CDR3 is CASNPTPTNEQFF. The CDR3 DNA follows: TGTGCCAGCAACCCGACACCGACAAATGAGCAGTTCTTC. Variable domain in full (rest from reference TRBV5-6 and TRBJ2-1): DAGVTQSPTHLIKTRGQQVTLRCSPKSGHDTVSWYQQALGQGPQFIFQYYEEEERQRGNFPDRFSGHQFPNYSSELNVNALLLGDSALYLCASNPTPTNEQFFGPGTRLTVL.

This clonotype was counted ten times or more. The rearrangement links TRBV6-5 to TRBJ2-1, with TRBD2 identical over 8 bases. Looked up from germline, CDR1 is MNHEY and CDR2 is SVGAGI. The CDR3 length is 13 residues. V shed 6 bases and J 8 bases; nucleotides not matched to a gene: 6. CDR3 protein: CASRELADYEQFF. The DNA of the CDR3 is TGTGCCAGCAGAGAACTAGCGGACTATGAGCAGTTCTTC.